This is a list of T cell receptor beta chains from one sample in a study of blood T cell repertoires in COVID-19. Profiling relied on immunoSEQ multiplex PCR, and the TCRdb table lists in-frame clones only, not all of them. The sample consists of about 85,000 clones, about 91% of them appearing once. The sample consisted of peripheral blood. The origin of the receptors is a human donor with active COVID-19. The donor label of this sample is uncertain. CDR3s include the opening cysteine and the closing phenylalanine or tryptophan. Fields, in order: V gene, J gene, D gene, clone size, CDR3 protein, CDR3 DNA. The D gene is left open where the match is weak. Clone size is given for some rows only: seen once, a few or many times, or a class if the clone is expanded.

TRBV5-1	TRBJ1-3	NA	NA	CASSLPEAGRRRNTIYF	TGCGCCAGCAGCTTACCAGAGGCGGGACGTCGGAGAAACACCATATATTTT
TRBV5-4	TRBJ2-2	TRBD2	NA	CASSLARERGSATGELFF	TGTGCCAGCAGCTTGGCCAGAGAGCGGGGGTCGGCCACCGGGGAGCTGTTTTTT
TRBV6-5	TRBJ2-5	NA	NA	CASKPGQLQETQYF	TGTGCCAGCAAACCGGGACAACTACAAGAGACCCAGTACTTC
TRBV5-1	TRBJ1-4	TRBD1	NA	CASSFEGAEKLFF	TGCGCCAGCAGCTTTGAGGGGGCAGAGAAACTGTTTTTT
TRBV6-5	TRBJ2-7	TRBD1	NA	CASSYRGQGAHEQYF	TGTGCCAGCAGTTACAGGGGACAGGGGGCCCACGAGCAGTACTTC
TRBV7-2	TRBJ2-3	NA	NA	CASSLHSGGTDTQYF	TGTGCCAGCAGCTTACATTCGGGGGGCACAGATACGCAGTATTTT
TRBV3-1/TRBV3-2	TRBJ1-2	NA	NA	CASSQQTGKKGYTF	TGTGCCAGCAGTCAACAAACAGGGAAGAAGGGCTACACCTTC
TRBV5-5	TRBJ1-2	NA	NA	CASSHNDAGINYGYTF	TGTGCCAGCAGCCACAATGACGCAGGGATTAACTATGGCTACACCTTC
TRBV9	TRBJ1-5	NA	NA	CASSDGNRGQPQHF	TGTGCCAGCAGCGATGGGAATCGGGGGCAGCCCCAGCATTTT
TRBV10-3	TRBJ1-2	NA	NA	CAISGTADGYYGYTF	TGTGCCATCAGTGGGACTGCAGACGGATACTATGGCTACACCTTC
TRBV6-2/TRBV6-3	TRBJ2-2	TRBD1	once	CASSYPGQGAGELFF	TGTGCCAGCAGTTACCCGGGACAGGGGGCCGGGGAGCTGTTTTTT
TRBV28	TRBJ2-3	TRBD2	NA	CASRPPGLAGGRYSTQYF	TGTGCCAGCAGACCGCCGGGACTAGCGGGGGGGCGGTATTCTACGCAGTATTTT
TRBV2	TRBJ1-5	TRBD1	once	CASTGTENQPQHF	TGTGCCAGCACCGGGACAGAAAATCAGCCCCAGCATTTT
TRBV7-3	TRBJ2-3	TRBD1	few	CASSLSGTGAGGDTQYF	TGTGCCAGCAGCTTGTCCGGGACAGGGGCCGGAGGCGATACGCAGTATTTT
TRBV7-3	TRBJ2-6	NA	few	CASRPTGNSGANVLTF	TGTGCCAGCAGGCCGACAGGAAACTCTGGGGCCAACGTCCTGACTTTC
TRBV23-1	TRBJ2-7	NA	NA	CASSQIDEQYF	TGCGCCAGCAGTCAAATAGACGAGCAGTACTTC
TRBV25-1	TRBJ1-4	NA	NA	CASRQGREKLFF	TGTGCCAGCAGACAGGGACGGGAAAAACTGTTTTTT
TRBV25-1	TRBJ2-5	TRBD2	NA	CASSESGGPGETQYF	TGTGCCAGCAGTGAATCGGGAGGGCCGGGGGAGACCCAGTACTTC
TRBV4-1	TRBJ2-1	NA	NA	CASSPPGGWGVF	TGCGCCAGCAGCCCCCCTGGAGGTTGGGGGGTCTTC
TRBV24-1	TRBJ2-1	TRBD2	NA	CATSDLKRTGLETHNEQFF	TGTGCCACCAGTGATTTGAAGAGGACCGGACTAGAGACCCACAATGAGCAGTTCTTC
TRBV5-8	TRBJ2-1	TRBD2	NA	CASSPFLWTSVNEQFF	TGTGCCAGCAGCCCATTTCTTTGGACTAGCGTCAATGAGCAGTTCTTC
TRBV20-1	TRBJ2-5	NA	NA	CSASLRFTLTQYF	TGCAGTGCTAGTTTGAGGTTTACCCTTACCCAGTACTTC
TRBV6-4	TRBJ2-2	NA	medium-sized	CASSETGETGELFF	TGTGCCAGCAGTGAGACGGGGGAGACCGGGGAGCTGTTTTTT
TRBV7-2	TRBJ1-2	NA	NA	CASSSSSYTNYGYTF	TGTGCCAGCAGCTCGTCCAGTTATACTAACTATGGCTACACCTTC
TRBV9	TRBJ1-1	NA	NA	CASSLDGEGAEAFF	TGTGCCAGCAGCCTCGACGGGGAGGGGGCTGAAGCTTTCTTT
TRBV5-6	TRBJ2-5	TRBD1	NA	CASSFDRVETQYF	TGTGCCAGCAGCTTCGACAGGGTCGAGACCCAGTACTTC
TRBV19	TRBJ1-2	NA	once	CASSTPGEGPNYGYTF	TGTGCCAGTAGTACACCAGGGGAGGGCCCTAACTATGGCTACACCTTC
TRBV9	TRBJ2-2	NA	once	CASSPAGGGENTGELFF	TGTGCCAGCAGCCCCGCCGGAGGGGGGGAGAACACCGGGGAGCTGTTTTTT
TRBV5-1	TRBJ2-7	TRBD1	NA	CASSPSDRVWEQYF	TGCGCCAGCAGCCCATCGGACAGGGTGTGGGAGCAGTACTTC
TRBV7-2	TRBJ2-3	NA	NA	CASSLSTRDTQYF	TGTGCCAGCAGCTTATCAACCAGGGATACGCAGTATTTT
TRBV7-8	TRBJ2-1	TRBD2	NA	CASSLGRIAGGSSSYNEQFF	TGTGCCAGCAGCTTAGGTCGGATAGCGGGGGGCTCTAGCTCCTACAATGAGCAGTTCTTC
TRBV6-1	TRBJ2-7	NA	NA	CASSERAYEQYF	TGTGCCAGCAGTGAGCGGGCCTACGAGCAGTACTTC
TRBV7-2	TRBJ2-5	TRBD2	NA	CASSLAGTRVETQYF	TGTGCCAGCAGCTTAGCGGGGACTAGAGTAGAGACCCAGTACTTC